This TCR beta chain was sequenced for a study of a mutant IDH1 vaccine in newly diagnosed glioma. Across the whole study: Mean patient age was roughly 43 years; approximately 62% were male and around 38% female.

Looked up from germline, CDR1 is LGHNT and CDR2 is FRNRAP. Trimming took off 2 bases at V and 3 bases at J, with 10 bases between the two ends. CDR3 size: 14 residues. Assay used: immunoSEQ multiplex PCR; TCRdb lists only in-frame clones, some missing. This sample has 50,000 to 65,000 clones, with approximately 80% found just once. Time point denoted: baseline, week 1 (first vaccination visit). As for treatment: pre-vaccination baseline after standard-of-care therapy. The chain carries TRBV12-5 and TRBJ2-5; no definite D call. The clonotype comes from a man between 18 and 35 years old with glioma. The sequenced sample was PBMCs, obtained from a glioma patient treated with radiotherapy, temozolomide or both. CDR3 amino acids: CASGLPPGKETQYF. CDR3 sequence (DNA): TGTGCTAGTGGTTTGCCCCCTGGGAAAGAGACCCAGTACTTC.